This is a list of T cell receptor beta chains from one sample in a study of blood T cell repertoires in COVID-19. Here immunoSEQ multiplex PCR was the method, and the copy in TCRdb shows in-frame clones only, minus some. The table has 45,000 to 60,000 clones, approximately 89% seen once. The sequenced material came from peripheral blood. The source is a middle-aged man with acute or convalescent COVID-19. Both conserved end residues are part of each CDR3. A D gene is named only where the DNA matches it firmly. Some rows have no size entry. The others give once, few or many, or a class for an expanded clone.

v_gene	abundance	d_gene	j_gene	CDR3aa	CDR3nt
TRBV15	-	TRBD1	TRBJ1-3	CATSRVPGQGRGNTIYF	TGTGCCACCAGCAGAGTCCCGGGACAGGGACGTGGAAACACCATATATTTT
TRBV12-3/TRBV12-4	once	-	TRBJ1-1	CASSLVPSGAFF	TGTGCCAGCAGTTTAGTCCCGTCGGGAGCTTTCTTT
TRBV19	-	TRBD2	TRBJ2-3	CASSFGGAGTQYF	TGTGCCAGTAGTTTCGGGGGGGCGGGTACGCAGTATTTT
TRBV12-5	few	-	TRBJ2-7	CASGLMPGYSYEQYF	TGTGCTAGTGGTTTGATGCCAGGATACTCCTACGAGCAGTACTTC
TRBV11-2	-	TRBD2	TRBJ2-3	CASTSGLAGRVDTQYF	TGTGCCAGCACCTCCGGGCTAGCGGGGAGGGTCGATACGCAGTATTTT
TRBV28	-	-	TRBJ1-4	CASNEDLGYNEKLFF	TGTGCCAGCAATGAAGACCTGGGCTATAATGAAAAACTGTTTTTT
TRBV2	-	-	TRBJ1-1	CASSVPGSTEAFF	TGTGCCAGCAGTGTCCCGGGAAGTACTGAAGCTTTCTTT
TRBV19	-	-	TRBJ2-7	CASSTGFPYEQYF	TGTGCCAGTAGTACCGGGTTTCCCTACGAGCAGTACTTC
TRBV4-2	-	TRBD2	TRBJ2-3	CASSQEETGGPGDTQYF	TGTGCCAGCAGCCAAGAAGAGACGGGGGGGCCGGGAGATACGCAGTATTTT
TRBV11-2	few	TRBD2	TRBJ2-5	CASSLVAIAGAQETQYF	TGTGCCAGCAGCTTAGTAGCGATAGCGGGTGCCCAAGAGACCCAGTACTTC
TRBV10-2	-	-	TRBJ2-3	CASSETHDTQYF	TGCGCCAGCAGTGAGACTCACGATACGCAGTATTTT
TRBV25-1	once	TRBD1	TRBJ2-3	CASSQRGQGGDTQYF	TGTGCCAGCAGCCAACGGGGACAGGGTGGAGATACGCAGTATTTT
TRBV19	-	-	TRBJ2-2	CASSITVLNTGELFF	TGTGCCAGTAGTATAACAGTTCTGAACACCGGGGAGCTGTTTTTT
TRBV18	-	TRBD1	TRBJ1-4	CASSPRTGGRANEKLFF	TGTGCCAGCTCACCACGGACAGGCGGGAGGGCTAATGAAAAACTGTTTTTT
TRBV7-2	-	TRBD1	TRBJ2-1	CASSFTGTGAQNEQFF	TGTGCCAGCAGCTTTACCGGGACAGGGGCTCAGAATGAGCAGTTCTTC
TRBV28	-	TRBD2	TRBJ2-3	CASGGRDTQYF	TGTGCTAGCGGGGGGAGGGATACGCAGTATTTT
TRBV7-3	-	TRBD2	TRBJ2-1	CASSLSGTSPNEQFF	TGTGCCAGCAGCTTGAGTGGGACTAGCCCCAATGAGCAGTTCTTC
TRBV2	few	-	TRBJ1-1	CASSDGMNTEAFF	TGTGCCAGCAGTGACGGGATGAACACTGAAGCTTTCTTT
TRBV11-2	-	TRBD2	TRBJ2-1	CASSTPGTSGGKSYNEQFF	TGTGCCAGCAGCACTCCCGGGACTAGCGGGGGGAAATCCTACAATGAGCAGTTCTTC
TRBV7-2	-	-	TRBJ1-6	CASSPRQNSPLHF	TGTGCCAGCAGCCCAAGACAGAATTCACCCCTCCACTTT
TRBV15	-	TRBD1	TRBJ2-3	CATSRDFSGQGWDTQYF	TGTGCCACCAGCAGAGATTTTTCGGGACAGGGTTGGGATACGCAGTATTTT
TRBV21-1	-	-	TRBJ1-4	CASSKAAGTPGTNEKLFF	TGTGCCAGCAGCAAAGCAGCCGGGACACCCGGGACTAATGAAAAACTGTTTTTT
TRBV24-1	-	-	TRBJ1-1	CATSDLAELNTEAFF	TGTGCCACCAGTGATTTGGCGGAGTTGAACACTGAAGCTTTCTTT
TRBV29-1	-	-	TRBJ1-2	CSVEGGGLHYGYTF	TGCAGCGTTGAAGGGGGGGGGCTCCACTATGGCTACACCTTC
TRBV9	-	-	TRBJ2-7	CASTLGGSSYEQYF	TGTGCCAGCACCCTCGGCGGGTCCTCCTACGAGCAGTACTTC
TRBV5-1	-	TRBD2	TRBJ2-3	CASSPPTSGGSTDTQYF	TGCGCCAGCAGCCCCCCGACTAGCGGGGGGTCCACAGATACGCAGTATTTT
TRBV7-2	-	TRBD1	TRBJ1-2	CASSFVGGQTYGYTF	TGTGCCAGCAGCTTTGTTGGGGGACAGACCTATGGCTACACCTTC
TRBV5-1	-	-	TRBJ1-4	CASSLVFRVPNEKLFF	TGCGCCAGCAGCTTGGTCTTCAGGGTCCCTAATGAAAAACTGTTTTTT
TRBV4-1	-	TRBD1	TRBJ1-4	CASSQDPGTAAWKLFF	TGCGCCAGCAGCCAAGACCCCGGGACAGCGGCGTGGAAACTGTTTTTT
TRBV7-2	-	TRBD1	TRBJ1-1	CASSPLGRGSEAFF	TGTGCCAGCAGCCCCCTGGGCAGGGGGTCTGAAGCTTTCTTT
TRBV3-1/TRBV3-2	-	-	TRBJ2-7	CASSRGLATFSSYEQYF	TGTGCCAGCAGCCGAGGGTTAGCCACCTTTAGCTCCTACGAGCAGTACTTC
TRBV18	-	-	TRBJ1-2	CASSAGGSLDYGYTF	TGTGCCAGCTCCGCCGGGGGGAGTTTGGACTATGGCTACACCTTC
TRBV19	-	TRBD1	TRBJ2-2	CASSPGQANTGELFF	TGTGCCAGTAGCCCAGGACAGGCTAACACCGGGGAGCTGTTTTTT
TRBV5-6	-	-	TRBJ2-7	CASSLGQAVWEQYF	TGTGCCAGCAGCTTGGGACAGGCCGTTTGGGAGCAGTACTTC
TRBV14	-	-	TRBJ1-3	CASSQEISPRQGNTIYF	TGTGCCAGCAGCCAAGAGATCAGTCCGAGACAGGGAAACACCATATATTTT
TRBV6-5	-	-	TRBJ1-2	CASRAVGNYGYTF	TGTGCCAGCAGGGCGGTCGGGAACTATGGCTACACCTTC
TRBV10-2	once	TRBD1	TRBJ1-1	CASRATGERTEAFF	TGCGCCAGCAGGGCGACAGGGGAGAGGACTGAAGCTTTCTTT